This TCR beta chain was found in a study of blood T cells in healthy people across ages. Through a sample-barcoded 5' primer and a J-beta primer mix, a second PCR was run for 7 to 11 cycles. TCRdb passed the 5' RACE reads through MiXCR, listing each CDR3 protein once. In the table there are 1.5 million to 2 million distinct CDR3 sequences, about 28% of which are singletons. CDR1 and CDR2 from the germline V gene are LGHNA and YSLEER. The length of the CDR3 is 16 residues. Trimming took 0 bases from V and 0 from J; bases not matched to a gene: 1. This clonotype was detected many times. The chain employs TRBV4-3 and TRBJ2-7; TRBD2 aligns across 11 bases. Sequenced material: blood. The clonotype was recovered from a woman aged 25 to 39 in good health. DNA of the CDR3: TGCGCCAGCAGCCAAGACCTAGCGGGAGGCTCCTACGAGCAGTACTTC. This codes for CASSQDLAGGSYEQYF.